These 18 T cell receptor beta chains came from one sample sequenced in a study of blood T cell repertoires in COVID-19. Clones were read by immunoSEQ multiplex PCR, and TCRdb kept only the in-frame ones, dropping some. This repertoire shows 110,000 to 150,000 clones, roughly three quarters found once; its top ten account for roughly 8.6%. Input material: peripheral blood. The receptors derive from a man aged 45-60 years with active or convalescent COVID-19.

V gene TRBV6-4 combines with J gene TRBJ1-6; 7 bases are shared with TRBD1. Germline V gives CDR1 MRHNA, CDR2 SNTAGT. CDR3 size: 14 residues. With 5 bases clipped from V and 7 bases from J, the junction kept 5 bases outside the gene matches. The chain's CDR3 is CASSPGQTNSPLHF. The CDR3 DNA follows: TGTGCCAGCAGTCCGGGACAGACCAATTCACCCCTCCACTTT.

The rearrangement links TRBV30 to TRBJ1-2; possibly TRBD1 for D (5 bases). V lost 2 bases, J lost 8 bases, and 12 bases lay in between. Germline V gives CDR1 GTSNPN, CDR2 SVGIG (reference sequence). This CDR3 contains 12 residues. The CDR3 loop reads CAWSRGTGGYTF. In DNA form, the CDR3 reads TGTGCCTGGAGTCGGGGGACCGGGGGCTACACCTTC.

On this clone itself: Other nucleotide sequences in the sample specify the same CDR3. The V call is TRBV12-3 or TRBV12-4, the J call TRBJ2-7; D gene uncertain. The V and J ends lost 2 bases and 4 bases respectively, with 6 bases between them. The CDR3 contains 12 residues. DNA for the CDR3: TGTGCCAGCAGTTTACTATCGTACGAGCAGTACTTC. Translation gives CASSLLSYEQYF.

J is TRBJ1-5 and V is TRBV28; D gene ambiguous. V gave up 5 bases and J gave up 0 bases, with 8 bases separating them. The CDR3 length is 14 residues. CDR1 is MDHEN, CDR2 SYDVKM, per germline. The DNA of the CDR3 is TGTGCCAGCAGTGACTCATTTAGCAATCAGCCCCAGCATTTT. Translation: CASSDSFSNQPQHF. Full variable domain (rest looked up from reference TRBV28 and TRBJ1-5): DVKVTQSSRYLVKRTGEKVFLECVQDMDHENMFWYRQDPGLGLRLIYFSYDVKMKEKGDIPEGYSVSREKKERFSLILESASTNQTSMYLCASSDSFSNQPQHFGDGTRLSIL.

The chain uses TRBV10-1 and TRBJ1-5; 10 bases match TRBD1. The CDR3 is 21 amino acids. V lost 1 base, J lost 0 bases, and 15 bases stayed unmatched. Germline V gene data show CDR1 as WNHNN and CDR2 as SYGVQD (reference sequence). The CDR3 is CASSEYHRDRGKKYSNQPQHF. In nucleotides, the CDR3 is TGCGCCAGCAGTGAGTATCACCGGGACAGGGGTAAGAAGTATAGCAATCAGCCCCAGCATTTT.

The chain employs TRBV19 and TRBJ1-1; TRBD1 agrees at 8 bases. V lost 6 bases, J lost 1 base, and 13 bases stayed unmatched. Germline V gives CDR1 LNHDA, CDR2 SQIVND (reference sequence). The CDR3 runs to 17 residues. CDR3 residues: CASSPRQGLRANTEAFF. The CDR3 region has the DNA TGTGCCAGTAGCCCAAGACAGGGGCTTCGTGCGAACACTGAAGCTTTCTTT.

V and J are TRBV7-3 and TRBJ2-3, with TRBD1 matching over 9 bases. Looked up from germline, CDR1 is SGHTA and CDR2 is FQGTGA. Trimming removed 4 bases from V and 6 bases from J; junction bases left unmatched: 11. The CDR3 consists of 16 residues. As DNA, the CDR3 is TGTGCCAGCAGCTCCCGGACAGGGGAGTCACTTGATACGCAGTATTTT. It yields the protein CASSSRTGESLDTQYF.

On this clone: Sequence at one end of the junction differs from germline and may be a read error. The CDR3: CASSTGTGGDTQYF. The CDR3 DNA reads as TGTGCTAGCAGCACAGGGACAGGGGGCGATACGCAGTATTTT. The chain carries TRBV7-7 and TRBJ2-3; TRBD1 matches 12 bases. CDR1 and CDR2 from the germline V gene are SSHAT and FNYEAQ (reference sequence). This CDR3 spans 14 amino acids.

With regard to this clone: This same CDR3 is encoded by further DNA sequences in the sample. The rearrangement joins TRBV20-1 to TRBJ2-7; D is uncertain. V lost 3 bases, J lost 3 bases, and 6 bases lay in between. The CDR3 spans 11 residues. The V gene's germline CDR1 is DFQATT and CDR2 SNEGSKA (reference sequence). The CDR3 protein is CSASGSYEQYF. CDR3 DNA sequence: TGCAGTGCTAGTGGCAGCTACGAGCAGTACTTC.

CDR3: CASSGTFEGYTF. The CDR3 nucleotides are TGTGCCAGCAGTGGGACATTTGAAGGCTACACCTTC. V is TRBV12-3 or TRBV12-4 and J is TRBJ1-2; a possible D gene is TRBD1 (6 bases). The CDR3 is made up of 12 amino acids. V was cut by 5 bases and J by 8 bases, with 12 bases left in between.

The V and J genes are TRBV11-2 and TRBJ1-2; D gene unclear. The V end was cut by 0 bases, the J end by 4 bases, with 12 bases between. The germline V gene encodes CDR1 SGHAT and CDR2 FQNNGV. This CDR3 region has 15 residues. The CDR3 spells CASSLDRQTVYGYTF. CDR3 nucleotide sequence: TGTGCCAGCAGCTTAGATCGGCAGACTGTCTATGGCTACACCTTC.

The chain recombines TRBV3-1 (or the pseudogene TRBV3-2) with TRBJ2-1; 7 nucleotides line up with TRBD2. The V segment lost 5 bases and the J segment 1 base; nucleotides outside the gene matches: 2. Per the germline V gene, CDR1 is LGHDT and CDR2 is YNNKEL (reference sequence). The CDR3 totals 14 residues. CDR3 DNA: TGTGCCAGCAGCGAAGCGGGGTCCTACAATGAGCAGTTCTTC. This gives the protein CASSEAGSYNEQFF.

Of note for this clone: One junction end disagrees with the germline gene, perhaps due to a read error. The chain is built from TRBV2 and TRBJ1-2, with no clear D. The CDR3 runs to 15 residues. Per germline, CDR1 SNHLY and CDR2 FYNNEI. The CDR3 protein is CASSEEKAPNYDYTF. CDR3 nucleotides: TGTGCCAGCAGTGAAGAAAAGGCACCTAACTATGACTACACCTTC.

This rearrangement joins TRBV6-6 to TRBJ2-3, with TRBD2 matching 13 bases. CDR1 MNHNY and CDR2 SVGAGI come from the germline V gene (reference sequence). The CDR3 runs to 15 residues. V shed 11 bases, J shed 4 bases, and the junction held 9 bases outside the gene matches. CDR3 DNA: TGTGCCTCGCGACTAGCGGGAGGCGGTGCAGATACGCAGTATTTT. Translation gives CASRLAGGGADTQYF.

The chain uses TRBV5-1 and TRBJ1-5; 7 bases map to TRBD1. The V gene's germline CDR1 is SGHRS and CDR2 YFSETQ. The CDR3 is 15 amino acids. V dropped 3 bases and J dropped 6; count of bases not matched to a gene: 9. CDR3 residues: CASSSGTERGQPQHF. The CDR3, as DNA: TGCGCCAGCAGCTCCGGGACAGAAAGAGGTCAGCCCCAGCATTTT.

This clone was seen more than once but under ten times. CDR3 residues: CASSDAGQTNTEAFF. The CDR3 bases are TGTGCCAGCAGTGACGCCGGACAGACGAACACTGAAGCTTTCTTT. The rearrangement joins TRBV2 to TRBJ1-1, with D maybe TRBD1 (6 bases). The ends were cut back, 3 bases at V and 1 base at J, with 12 bases in the middle. The CDR3 covers 15 residues. The germline CDR1 and CDR2 sequences are SNHLY and FYNNEI.

This clone was counted a single time. This chain joins TRBV18 and TRBJ1-1; 9 bases are shared with TRBD1. The CDR3 runs to 14 residues. CDR1 and CDR2 from the germline V gene are KGHSH and LQKENI. J was trimmed by 1 base and V by 8 bases; bases with no gene match: 5. CDR3 DNA: TGTGCCAGCACGAACAGGGGGCAGAACACTGAAGCTTTCTTT. It is translated as CASTNRGQNTEAFF.

The V and J genes are TRBV5-5 and TRBJ1-6; 7 nucleotides align to TRBD1. With V trimmed by 2 bases and J by 6 bases, 5 bases remained unmatched. The CDR3 totals 15 residues. Looked up from germline, CDR1 is SGHKS and CDR2 is YYEKEE (reference sequence). CDR3 nucleotide sequence: TGTGCCAGCAGCTTAACCCAGGGGGGTAATTCACCCCTCCACTTT. Its translation is CASSLTQGGNSPLHF.